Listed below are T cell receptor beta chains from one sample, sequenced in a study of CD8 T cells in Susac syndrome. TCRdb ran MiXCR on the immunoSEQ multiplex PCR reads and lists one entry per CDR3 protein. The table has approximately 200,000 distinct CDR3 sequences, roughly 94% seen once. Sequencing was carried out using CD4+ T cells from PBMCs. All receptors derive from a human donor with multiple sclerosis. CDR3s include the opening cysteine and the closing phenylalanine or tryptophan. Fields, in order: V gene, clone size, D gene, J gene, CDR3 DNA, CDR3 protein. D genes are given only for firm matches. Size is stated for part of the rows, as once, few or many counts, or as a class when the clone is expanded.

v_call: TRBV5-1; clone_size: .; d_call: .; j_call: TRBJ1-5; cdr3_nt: TGCGCCAGCAAAAGGGACGGATACAATCAGCCCCAGCATTTT; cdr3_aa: CASKRDGYNQPQHF
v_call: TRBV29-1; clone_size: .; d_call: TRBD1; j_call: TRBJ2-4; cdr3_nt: TGCAGCGTTGAAGATGGGACAGCAGATGACATTCAGTACTTC; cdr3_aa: CSVEDGTADDIQYF
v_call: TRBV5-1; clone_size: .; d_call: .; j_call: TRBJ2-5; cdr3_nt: TGCGCCAGCAGGAGGACCGGGGTAGACCAAGAGACCCAGTACTTC; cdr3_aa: CASRRTGVDQETQYF
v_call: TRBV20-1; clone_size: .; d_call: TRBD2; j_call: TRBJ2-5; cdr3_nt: TGCAGTGCTCCACCCTTAGCGGGGACCCAAGAGACCCAGTACTTC; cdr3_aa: CSAPPLAGTQETQYF
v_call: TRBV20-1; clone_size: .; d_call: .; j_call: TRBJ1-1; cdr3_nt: TGCAGTGCTGGCTTACAGCGAGAAGCTTTCTTT; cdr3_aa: CSAGLQREAFF
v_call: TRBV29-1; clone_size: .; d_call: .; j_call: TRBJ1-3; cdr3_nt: TGCAGCGTCACAGGGTTCGGAAACACCATATATTTT; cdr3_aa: CSVTGFGNTIYF
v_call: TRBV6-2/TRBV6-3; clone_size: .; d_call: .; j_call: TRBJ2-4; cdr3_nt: TGTGCCAGCAGTTCGTCAATTAGCAGCATTCAGTACTTC; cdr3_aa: CASSSSISSIQYF
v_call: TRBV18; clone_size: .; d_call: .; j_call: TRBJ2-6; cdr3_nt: TGTGCCAGCTCGGTACGGACCGCCACCTCTGGGGCCAACGTCCTGACTTTC; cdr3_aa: CASSVRTATSGANVLTF
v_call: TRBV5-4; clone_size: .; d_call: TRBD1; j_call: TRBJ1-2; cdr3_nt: TGTGCCAGCAGCTCAGGACAGGCCTACTATGGCTACACCTTC; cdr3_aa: CASSSGQAYYGYTF
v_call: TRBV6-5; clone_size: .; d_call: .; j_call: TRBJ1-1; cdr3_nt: TGTGCCAGCAGTTCGGCCAACACTGAAGCTTTCTTT; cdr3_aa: CASSSANTEAFF
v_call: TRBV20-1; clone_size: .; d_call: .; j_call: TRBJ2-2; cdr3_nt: TGCAGTGCTACCGACGGGGGAAACACCGGGGAGCTGTTTTTT; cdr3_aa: CSATDGGNTGELFF
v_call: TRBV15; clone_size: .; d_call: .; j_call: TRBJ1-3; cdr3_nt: TGTGCCACCAGCAGACGAAAAGGAGGGCGAGGAAACACCATATATTTT; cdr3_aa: CATSRRKGGRGNTIYF
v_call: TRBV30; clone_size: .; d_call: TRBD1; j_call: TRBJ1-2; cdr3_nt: TGTGCCCTAGGACAGGGACGGGACTATGGCTACACCTTC; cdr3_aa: CALGQGRDYGYTF
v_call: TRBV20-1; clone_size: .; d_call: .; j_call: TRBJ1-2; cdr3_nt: TGCAGTGCTCTAACAGGGACCCACTATGGCTACACCTTC; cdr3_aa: CSALTGTHYGYTF
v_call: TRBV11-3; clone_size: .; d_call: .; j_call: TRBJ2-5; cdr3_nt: TGTGCCAGCAGCCCCGCTCGACAAGAGACCCAGTACTTC; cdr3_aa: CASSPARQETQYF
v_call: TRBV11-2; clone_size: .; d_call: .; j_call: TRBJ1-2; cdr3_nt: TGTGCCAGCAGCCCCGAACAGGGTAGAGGCTACACCTTC; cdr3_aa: CASSPEQGRGYTF
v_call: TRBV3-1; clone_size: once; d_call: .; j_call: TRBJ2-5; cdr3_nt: TGTGCCAGCAGCCAAGACCCCGGGGGCGGTGAGACCCAGTACTTC; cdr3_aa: CASSQDPGGGETQYF
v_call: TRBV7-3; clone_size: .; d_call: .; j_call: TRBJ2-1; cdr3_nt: TGTGCCAGCAGCCTCCTAGGACCAAAGACCGACAATGAGCAGTTCTTC; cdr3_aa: CASSLLGPKTDNEQFF
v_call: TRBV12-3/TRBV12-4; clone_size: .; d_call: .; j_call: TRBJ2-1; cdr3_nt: TGTGCCAGCAGTGGACAGTTAGGGAGTGAGCAGTTCTTC; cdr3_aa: CASSGQLGSEQFF
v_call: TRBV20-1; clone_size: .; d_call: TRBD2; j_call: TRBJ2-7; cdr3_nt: TGCAGTGCTAGAGATCAGGATAGCGGGGGCTACGAGCAGTACTTC; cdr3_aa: CSARDQDSGGYEQYF
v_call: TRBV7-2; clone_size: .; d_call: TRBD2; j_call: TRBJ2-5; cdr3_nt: TGTGCCAGCAGCCCCCGGGGTAGCGGGGGGGAAGAGACCCAGTACTTC; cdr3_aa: CASSPRGSGGEETQYF
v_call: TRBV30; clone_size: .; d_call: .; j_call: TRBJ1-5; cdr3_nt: TGTGCCTGGAGCCACGGGGGTGATCAGCCCCAGCATTTT; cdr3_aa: CAWSHGGDQPQHF
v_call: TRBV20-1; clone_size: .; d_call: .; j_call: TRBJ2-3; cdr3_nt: TGCAGTGCTCACGAATTCCGCAGCACAGATACGCAGTATTTT; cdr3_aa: CSAHEFRSTDTQYF
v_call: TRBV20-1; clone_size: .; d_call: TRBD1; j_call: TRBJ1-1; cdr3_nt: TGCAGTGCTACTCGACAGGGGAACACTGAAGCTTTCTTT; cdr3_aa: CSATRQGNTEAFF
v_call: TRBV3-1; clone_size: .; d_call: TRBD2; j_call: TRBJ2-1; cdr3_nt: TGTGCCAGCAGCCAAGATACCCACCGAGGCGGGGGGGCAAATGAGCAGTTCTTC; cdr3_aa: CASSQDTHRGGGANEQFF
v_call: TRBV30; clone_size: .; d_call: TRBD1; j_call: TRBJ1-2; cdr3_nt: TGTGCCTGGAGTTGGACAGGGACCTATGGCTACACCTTC; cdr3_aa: CAWSWTGTYGYTF
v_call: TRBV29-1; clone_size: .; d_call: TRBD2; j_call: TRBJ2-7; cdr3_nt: TGCAGCGTTGAGTCCACGGGGGGATACGAGCAGTACTTC; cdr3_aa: CSVESTGGYEQYF
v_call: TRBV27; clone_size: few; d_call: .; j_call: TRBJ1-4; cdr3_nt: TGTGCCAGCAGTTTATGGGGGGCTAATGAAAAACTGTTTTTT; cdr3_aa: CASSLWGANEKLFF
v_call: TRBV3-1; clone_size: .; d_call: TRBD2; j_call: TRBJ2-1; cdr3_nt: TGTGCCAGCAGCCAAACTAGCGGCCCTCAATGGGAGCAGTTCTTC; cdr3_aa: CASSQTSGPQWEQFF
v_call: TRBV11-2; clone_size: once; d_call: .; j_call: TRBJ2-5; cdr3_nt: TGTGCCAGCAGCTCATTAGGCGCCCAGTACTTC; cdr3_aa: CASSSLGAQYF
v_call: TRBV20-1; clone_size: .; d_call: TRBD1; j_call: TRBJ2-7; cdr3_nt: TGCAGTGCTAGAGAACGGGACAGGTCTGCCTACGAGCAGTACTTC; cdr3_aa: CSARERDRSAYEQYF
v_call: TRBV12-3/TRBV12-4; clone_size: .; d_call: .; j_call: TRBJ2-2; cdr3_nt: TGTGCCAGCACCCGTGGGGGTATTCGTAACACCGGGGAGCTGTTTTTT; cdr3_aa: CASTRGGIRNTGELFF